Presented here are 6 T cell receptor beta chains from one specimen sequenced in a study of blood T cell repertoires in COVID-19. The method was immunoSEQ multiplex PCR; TCRdb's version includes in-frame clones alone and lacks a portion of them. The sample lists around 50,000 clones, roughly 87% occurring once. Sequencing input: peripheral blood. The receptors shown here come from a human donor in a cohort sampled during active COVID-19.

This clone was detected once. This sequence joins TRBV5-4 and TRBJ2-7, with 7 bases lining up with TRBD1. V gave up 4 bases and J gave up 4 bases; unmatched junction bases: 14. There are 16 residues in the CDR3. Germline-derived CDR1 and CDR2 are SGHNT and YYREEE (reference sequence). The CDR3 here is CASSNRQGASRYEQYF. In DNA, the CDR3 is TGTGCCAGCAGCAACCGACAGGGAGCCTCGAGGTACGAGCAGTACTTC.

The genes are TRBV6-1 and TRBJ1-1, with D uncertain. CDR3 length: 13 amino acids. CDR1 is MNHNS and CDR2 is SASEGT in the germline V gene. With 1 base removed from V and 8 bases from J, the gap between germline ends came to 11 bases. The CDR3 loop is CASSEGLGSEAFF. CDR3 DNA: TGTGCCAGCAGTGAAGGTCTAGGCTCGGAAGCTTTCTTT.

V usage is TRBV5-1 and J usage is TRBJ2-7; 7 nucleotides match TRBD2. This CDR3 comprises 16 residues. Germline values: CDR1 SGHRS, CDR2 YFSETQ. J lost 4 bases, V lost 2 bases, and 12 bases had no gene match. The CDR3 loop is CASSFYGLAEEYEQYF. The CDR3 bases are TGCGCCAGCAGCTTCTATGGGCTAGCGGAAGAATACGAGCAGTACTTC.

The CDR3 sequence: CSAERGFPSNEQFF. CDR3 DNA sequence: TGCAGCGCCGAGCGGGGGTTCCCATCCAATGAGCAGTTCTTC. The chain joins TRBV29-1 to TRBJ2-1; 8 nucleotides agree with TRBD2. With 7 bases clipped from V and 6 bases from J, the junction kept 11 bases outside the gene matches. CDR3 length: 14 residues. The germline V gene has CDR1 SQVTM and CDR2 ANQGSEA.

This chain uses TRBV19 with TRBJ2-7; 10 positions match TRBD1. This CDR3 spans 15 amino acids. Germline V gene sequence: CDR1 LNHDA, CDR2 SQIVND (reference sequence). V dropped 3 bases and J dropped 6; count of bases not matched to a gene: 8. DNA for the CDR3: TGTGCCAGTAGTATCGGGACAGGGGTCCCCAGCGAGCAGTACTTC. Translating it yields CASSIGTGVPSEQYF.

The J gene is TRBJ2-7, the V gene TRBV5-8; 10 bases are a match to TRBD2. The V gene's germline CDR1 is SGHTS and CDR2 YDEGEE. Germline trimming cut 0 bases from V and 7 bases from J; bases unmatched to any gene: 4. The CDR3 length is 14 residues. The CDR3 spells CASSLDTSGNEQYF. The DNA of the CDR3 is TGTGCCAGCAGCTTGGACACTAGCGGGAATGAGCAGTACTTC.